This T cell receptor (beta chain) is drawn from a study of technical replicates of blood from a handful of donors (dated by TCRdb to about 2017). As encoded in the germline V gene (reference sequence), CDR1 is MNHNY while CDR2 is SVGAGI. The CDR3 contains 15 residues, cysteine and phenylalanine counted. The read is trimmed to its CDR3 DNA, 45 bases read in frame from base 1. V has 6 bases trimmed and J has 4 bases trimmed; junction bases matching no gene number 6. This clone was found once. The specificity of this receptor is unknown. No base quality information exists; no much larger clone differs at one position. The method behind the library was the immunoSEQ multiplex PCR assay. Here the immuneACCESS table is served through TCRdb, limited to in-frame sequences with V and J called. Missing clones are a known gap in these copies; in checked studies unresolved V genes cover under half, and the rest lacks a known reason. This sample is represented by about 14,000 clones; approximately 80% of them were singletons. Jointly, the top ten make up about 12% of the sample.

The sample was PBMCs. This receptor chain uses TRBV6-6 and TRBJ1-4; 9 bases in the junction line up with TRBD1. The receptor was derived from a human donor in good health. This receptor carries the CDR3 CASSRTGADNEKLFF. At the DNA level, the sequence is TGTGCCAGCAGCCGGACAGGGGCTGATAATGAAAAACTGTTTTTT.